These 27 T cell receptor beta chains were all obtained from the same sample, sequenced in a study of identical twins. One entry per CDR3 protein results from TCRdb running MiXCR on the 5' RACE reads. The sample consists of about 390,000 distinct CDR3 sequences, roughly 9% of them appearing once. Sample: naive T cells sorted from blood. All receptors come from a woman aged 50 to 60 in good health.

The V call is TRBV19, the J call TRBJ2-1; 11 bases line up with TRBD2. The germline CDR1 and CDR2 sequences are LNHDA and SQIVND (reference sequence). V trimming: 6 bases; J trimming: 6 bases; junction bases outside the gene matches: 13. The CDR3 is 17 residues long. The CDR3 reads CASSLPPGGTSGNEQFF. In nucleotides, the CDR3 is TGTGCCAGTAGCCTGCCTCCTGGGGGGACTAGCGGCAATGAGCAGTTCTTC.

This chain joins TRBV12-3 or TRBV12-4 and TRBJ1-1, with D possibly matching TRBD1 (6 bases). The CDR3 sequence is 14 residues long. With 1 base removed from V and 5 bases from J, the gap between germline ends came to 11 bases. The CDR3 region has the DNA TGTGCCAGCAGTTTAGGTGGGGGGCCAACTGAAGCTTTCTTT. Its translation is CASSLGGGPTEAFF.

V and J are TRBV7-9 and TRBJ1-2; the match to TRBD1 covers 8 bases. Looked up from germline, CDR1 is SEHNR and CDR2 is FQNEAQ (reference sequence). The ends lost 5 bases at V and 5 bases at J; junction bases unmatched: 10. The CDR3 covers 15 residues. CDR3 sequence reads: CASSPRDRSWYGYTF. In DNA, the CDR3 is TGTGCCAGCAGCCCAAGGGACAGGAGTTGGTATGGCTACACCTTC.

This clonotype was seen repeatedly, ten times or more. The chain has TRBV6-5 and TRBJ1-4; D gene uncertain. CDR1 is MNHEY and CDR2 is SVGAGI in the germline V gene. The germline V and J ends were trimmed by 0 bases and 3 bases, with 8 bases remaining between them. CDR3 length: 15 residues. CDR3 in DNA: TGTGCCAGCAGTTACTCGACGGGTCCTAATGAAAAACTGTTTTTT. Its protein product is CASSYSTGPNEKLFF.

The V call is TRBV2, the J call TRBJ1-5; D call uncertain. Germline loops: CDR1 SNHLY, CDR2 FYNNEI. V was clipped by 6 bases and J by 0 bases, with 12 bases between them. This CDR3 has 15 amino acids. The chain's CDR3 is CASSTSRYSNQPQHF. DNA for the CDR3: TGTGCCAGCAGCACAAGCAGATATAGCAATCAGCCCCAGCATTTT.

This clonotype was counted only a few times. The rearrangement links TRBV7-2 to TRBJ2-1; the match to TRBD2 covers 9 bases. The CDR3 loop spans 17 amino acids. Germline lookup yields CDR1 SGHTA and CDR2 FQGNSA. Losses at the gene ends were 5 bases for V and 0 bases for J; bases not matched to a gene: 8. The CDR3: CASSNLSGRSSYNEQFF. CDR3 DNA sequence: TGTGCCAGCAGCAACCTCAGCGGGAGGAGCTCCTACAATGAGCAGTTCTTC.

This clonotype was detected a few times. The rearrangement uses TRBV20-1 and TRBJ2-3, with D unresolved. CDR3 size: 12 residues. V was clipped by 6 bases and J by 0 bases, with 7 bases between them. Germline CDR1 and CDR2: DFQATT and SNEGSKA (reference sequence). CDR3 in DNA: TGCAGTGCGCGAGGCAGCACAGATACGCAGTATTTT. Protein: CSARGSTDTQYF.

This clonotype appeared many times. Written as DNA, the CDR3 is TGTGCCAGCAGTTTGACTACCCTGCGTGAGACCCAGTACTTC. It codes for CASSLTTLRETQYF. The J gene is TRBJ2-5, the V gene TRBV12-3 or TRBV12-4, with D possibly being TRBD2 (5 bases). Trimming stripped 3 bases from V and 5 bases from J, with 13 bases between. This CDR3 is 14 amino acids long.

This clonotype was observed a few times. This chain links TRBV27 with TRBJ2-7, with D unclear. Germline-derived CDR1 and CDR2 are MNHEY and SMNVEV (reference sequence). CDR3 size: 13 residues. V shed 0 bases and J shed 4 bases, with 7 bases lying between them. CDR3 DNA: TGTGCCAGCAGTTTATCGGTGGATTACGAGCAGTACTTC. The encoded protein is CASSLSVDYEQYF.

This clonotype was observed a few times. This chain links TRBV9 with TRBJ1-1; TRBD1 might be the D (5 bases). Germline V lookup: CDR1 SGDLS, CDR2 YYNGEE. The V end was cut by 0 bases, the J end by 3 bases, with 18 bases between. CDR3 length: 17 amino acids. CDR3 sequence reads: CASSVASESIGDTEAFF. The CDR3 coding sequence is TGTGCCAGCAGCGTAGCCTCAGAGTCCATAGGGGACACTGAAGCTTTCTTT.

The sample holds many counts of this clonotype. The genes are TRBV2 and TRBJ1-5, with 9 bases lining up with TRBD1. The trim removed 0 bases at V and 8 bases at J, leaving 8 bases unmatched. The length of the CDR3 is 16 residues. Germline lookup yields CDR1 SNHLY and CDR2 FYNNEI. The CDR3 loop is CASSEAHRGHQEPQHF. The CDR3 DNA reads TGTGCCAGCAGTGAAGCGCACAGGGGGCACCAAGAGCCCCAGCATTTT.

This clonotype was counted ten times or more. The chain couples TRBV5-1 to TRBJ2-2; weak D call: TRBD2 (7 bases). The CDR3 sequence is 16 residues long. V was cut by 3 bases and J by 0 bases, with 12 bases left in between. Germline-derived CDR1 and CDR2 are SGHRS and YFSETQ. This CDR3 reads CASSWRGGSNTGELFF. DNA for the CDR3: TGCGCCAGCAGCTGGAGGGGGGGATCGAACACCGGGGAGCTGTTTTTT.

The genes are TRBV5-1 and TRBJ2-2; TRBD1 matches 8 bases. The J segment lost 4 bases and the V segment lost 4 bases, leaving 9 bases of the junction unmatched. The CDR3 totals 16 residues. Per germline, CDR1 SGHRS and CDR2 YFSETQ. The CDR3 is CASSLRGQAVTGELFF. The DNA for the CDR3 is TGCGCCAGCAGCCTCAGGGGACAGGCCGTCACCGGGGAGCTGTTTTTT.

The sample holds many counts of this clonotype. The chain recombines TRBV5-1 with TRBJ2-3; 7 nucleotides line up with TRBD2. CDR3 length: 15 amino acids. Trimming at V came to 1 base and at J to 2 bases, leaving 4 bases not matched to a gene. CDR1 and CDR2 from the germline V gene are SGHRS and YFSETQ. DNA of the CDR3: TGCGCCAGCAGCTTGTCGGGAGGTTCCACAGATACGCAGTATTTT. Amino acid sequence: CASSLSGGSTDTQYF.

The chain links TRBV15 to TRBJ2-6; no firm D call. From germline, CDR1 is LNHNV and CDR2 YYDKDF (reference sequence). The CDR3 length is 16 residues. V was trimmed by 0 bases and J by 0 bases, leaving 6 bases between them. The CDR3 DNA sequence: TGTGCCACCAGCAGAGATTTGATCTCTGGGGCCAACGTCCTGACTTTC. Residues: CATSRDLISGANVLTF. Full variable domain (rest looked up from reference TRBV15 and TRBJ2-6): DAMVIQNPRYQVTQFGKPVTLSCSQTLNHNVMYWYQQKSSQAPKLLFHYYDKDFNNEADTPDNFQSRRPNTSFCFLDIRSPGLGDTAMYLCATSRDLISGANVLTFGAGSRLTVL.

At least ten counts were recorded for this clonotype. The chain recombines TRBV6-2 or TRBV6-3 with TRBJ2-4; the match to TRBD1 covers 9 bases. Germline loops: CDR1 MNHEY, CDR2 SVGEGT. V lost 5 bases and J lost 5; bases outside the gene matches: 4. The CDR3 extends over 14 amino acids. CDR3 region: CASSHDRGENIQYF. In DNA, the CDR3 is TGTGCCAGCAGTCATGACAGGGGGGAAAACATTCAGTACTTC.

This clonotype was seen more than once but under ten times. The J gene is TRBJ2-5, the V gene TRBV29-1, with 8 bases identical to TRBD2. V lost 6 bases to trimming and J lost 1 base; unmatched junction nucleotides: 4. The CDR3 covers 13 residues. The V gene's germline CDR1 is SQVTM and CDR2 ANQGSEA. In nucleotides, the CDR3 is TGCAGCGTCGAACTAGCGGTCCAAGAGACCCAGTACTTC. Protein: CSVELAVQETQYF.

V and J are TRBV3-1 and TRBJ2-7, with D uncertain. The CDR3 consists of 12 residues. V was clipped by 1 base and J by 6 bases, with 7 bases between them. CDR1 is LGHDT and CDR2 is YNNKEL in the germline V gene (reference sequence). CDR3 protein: CASSQGAVEQYF. The CDR3 DNA is TGTGCCAGCAGCCAAGGAGCAGTCGAGCAGTACTTC.

This clonotype was counted a few times. This chain joins TRBV9 and TRBJ1-5, with D uncertain. Trimming pared 0 bases from V and 4 bases from J, leaving 11 bases between. Germline lookup yields CDR1 SGDLS and CDR2 YYNGEE. The CDR3 is 15 amino acids. The CDR3 DNA reads TGTGCCAGCAGCGTAGACGGGTACGGTAATCAGCCCCAGCATTTT. Translating it yields CASSVDGYGNQPQHF.

This clonotype was recorded at least ten times. V and J are TRBV27 and TRBJ2-2, with D unclear. Germline values: CDR1 MNHEY, CDR2 SMNVEV (reference sequence). There are 13 residues in the CDR3. The V end lost 2 bases, the J end lost 5 bases, and 6 bases lay between the germline ends. The DNA of the CDR3 is TGTGCCAGCAGTTTAGAGCTGACCGGGGAGCTGTTTTTT. Protein product: CASSLELTGELFF.

This clonotype was seen only a few times. The chain recombines TRBV5-1 with TRBJ2-5, with 9 bases aligning to TRBD2. CDR1 is SGHRS, CDR2 YFSETQ, per germline. CDR3 length equals 13 residues. Unmatched junction bases numbered 2, after V lost 6 bases and J lost 2 bases. The chain's CDR3 is CASKLAGQETQYF. The CDR3 nucleotides read TGCGCCAGCAAGCTAGCGGGACAAGAGACCCAGTACTTC.

This clonotype has a count of ten or more. The chain recombines TRBV7-9 with TRBJ2-1; 10 bases map to TRBD2. CDR1 and CDR2 (germline): SEHNR, FQNEAQ (reference sequence). CDR3 length equals 19 residues. The junction had 11 bases not matched to a gene; V was cut back by 0 bases and J by 3 bases. CDR3: CASSLAGSGRSQIYNEQFF. Here the CDR3 DNA reads TGTGCCAGCAGCTTAGCTGGTAGCGGGAGGTCCCAAATCTACAATGAGCAGTTCTTC.

This clonotype was seen ten or more times. This chain uses TRBV29-1 with TRBJ2-3; D gene ambiguous. V was shortened by 4 bases and J by 5 bases, with 4 bases between the two germline ends. Germline V gene sequence: CDR1 SQVTM, CDR2 ANQGSEA. This CDR3 is 10 amino acids long. CDR3: CSVVLDTQYF. The CDR3 DNA sequence: TGCAGCGTTGTGTTAGATACGCAGTATTTT.

In this sample, this clonotype turned up many times. The chain couples TRBV29-1 to TRBJ2-3; the match to TRBD2 covers 8 bases. From germline, CDR1 is SQVTM and CDR2 ANQGSEA. The length of the CDR3 is 14 residues. The J segment lost 2 bases and the V segment lost 5 bases, leaving 6 bases of the junction unmatched. CDR3 coding DNA: TGCAGCGTTCCAATAGCGGGAAACACAGATACGCAGTATTTT. It specifies CSVPIAGNTDTQYF.

This clonotype was found a few times. This chain uses TRBV20-1 with TRBJ2-2; the D gene is possibly TRBD1 (5 bases). Trimming shortened V by 0 bases and J by 4 bases, and 6 bases separated the two germline ends. The CDR3 length is 13 residues. Germline CDR1 is DFQATT and CDR2 is SNEGSKA (reference sequence). For the CDR3, the DNA is TGCAGTGCTAGAGATGGGGCCACCGGGGAGCTGTTTTTT. Residues: CSARDGATGELFF.

This clonotype turned up a few times. This chain links TRBV20-1 with TRBJ2-5, with D maybe TRBD1 (5 bases). Trimming cost V 1 base and J 5 bases, with 17 bases left between them. Looked up from germline, CDR1 is DFQATT and CDR2 is SNEGSKA (reference sequence). This CDR3 contains 15 residues. The CDR3 sequence is CSARVWQGLYETQYF. The CDR3 bases are TGCAGTGCTAGAGTGTGGCAGGGATTGTATGAGACCCAGTACTTC.

This clonotype has ten or more counts. The chain is built from TRBV5-1 and TRBJ2-1; 8 bases align to TRBD2. V gave up 0 bases and J gave up 1 base; unmatched junction bases: 6. The CDR3 is 17 residues long. Germline V gene data show CDR1 as SGHRS and CDR2 as YFSETQ. In DNA, the CDR3 is TGCGCCAGCAGCTTGGGGTTAGCGGGGCAATCCTACAATGAGCAGTTCTTC. It codes for CASSLGLAGQSYNEQFF.